The rows below give T cell receptor beta chains drawn from one sample of a study of T cells in Graves' hyperthyroidism and ophthalmopathy. TCRdb independently ran MiXCR on the multiplex PCR reads; one entry per CDR3 protein. The data show around 360,000 distinct CDR3 sequences, 15% seen once. The sample comprised blood. The origin of the receptors is a woman aged 60-70 years with Graves' ophthalmopathy. The CDR3 runs from the conserved cysteine through the conserved F or W. Each record gives: D gene, V gene, CDR3 protein. The D gene is left open where the match is weak.

TRBD1 TRBV10-3 CATKAPGQAYEQYF
- TRBV11-3 CASKNRAVETQYF
- TRBV28 CASSFLAGGKENIQYF
TRBD2 TRBV20-1 CSAYPRLNLGAGGPVSTYEQYF
- TRBV11-2 CASSLGQDLYEQYF
- TRBV14 CASSQGDREQETQYF
- TRBV7-9 CASSFDGATYNEQFF
- TRBV5-1 CASSLQGRGLEETQYF
- TRBV27 CASSLRIDGRYGYTF
- TRBV11-3 CASSLEADTQYF
TRBD1 TRBV11-2 CASSPFPGQGYRPLHF
- TRBV4-2 CASSPLGPPYEQFF
TRBD1 TRBV5-4 CASSLKQGGTGELFF
- TRBV11-2 CASSLVGSLGHSVFQETQYF
- TRBV20-1 CSARIDTQYF
- TRBV5-1 CASRPPQGEETQYF
TRBD1 TRBV28 CASSRSDRGNEQFF
TRBD1 TRBV28 CASSTPQGGVSNQPQHF
- TRBV5-1 CASSREATGLRGGYTF
- TRBV4-2 CASSQENNYNEQFF
- TRBV5-1 CASSDLAGYSGANVLTF
TRBD2 TRBV20-1 CSARPTGPGLATTDTQYF
TRBD1 TRBV27 CASSPIDRAAEAFF
TRBD2 TRBV7-3 CASSKGTSGRNEQFF
- TRBV7-8 CASSPGGAGYTF
TRBD1 TRBV24-1 CATSRRQGAYEQYF
TRBD1 TRBV29-1 CSVGGQGSEKLFF
TRBD1 TRBV5-1 CASSLEGQAYEQYF
TRBD2 TRBV9 CASSVGSGSPGDTQYF
TRBD2 TRBV20-1 CSGWGRGATDTQYF
- TRBV7-2 CASSLAEVRWGNTIYF
TRBD1 TRBV2 CASSHLTGGSYEQYF
TRBD1 TRBV3-1 CASSQDRDRTYNEQFF
TRBD1 TRBV24-1 CATSDTTGDVDTGELFF
TRBD2 TRBV20-1 CSARDSSGRAPSTDTQYF
TRBD1 TRBV20-1 CSAGTGGADTQYF
TRBD1 TRBV9 CASRASGGGVNTGELFF
TRBD2 TRBV11-2 CASSSWIAGGYHNEQFF
- TRBV29-1 CSVDGDYEQYF
TRBD1 TRBV6-1 CASRTTGGETQYF
- TRBV5-1 CASSVRGYSEKLFF